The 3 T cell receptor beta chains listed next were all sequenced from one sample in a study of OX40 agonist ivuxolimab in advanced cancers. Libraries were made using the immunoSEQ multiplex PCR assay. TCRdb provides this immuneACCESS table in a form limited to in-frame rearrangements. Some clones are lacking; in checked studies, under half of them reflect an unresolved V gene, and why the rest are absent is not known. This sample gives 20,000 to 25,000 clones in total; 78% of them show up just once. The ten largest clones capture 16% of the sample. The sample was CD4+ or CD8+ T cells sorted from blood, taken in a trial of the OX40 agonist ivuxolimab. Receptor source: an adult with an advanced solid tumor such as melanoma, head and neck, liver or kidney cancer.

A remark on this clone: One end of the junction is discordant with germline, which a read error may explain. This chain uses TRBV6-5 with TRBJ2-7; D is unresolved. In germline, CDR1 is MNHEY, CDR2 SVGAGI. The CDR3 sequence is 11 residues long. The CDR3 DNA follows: TGTGCCAGCAGTGACTCTGGGGAGCAGTACTTC. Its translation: CASSDSGEQYF.

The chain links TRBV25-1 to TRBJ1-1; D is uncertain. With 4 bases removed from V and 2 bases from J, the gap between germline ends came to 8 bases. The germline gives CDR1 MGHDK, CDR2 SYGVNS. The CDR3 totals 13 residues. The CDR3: CASSGGVNTEAFF. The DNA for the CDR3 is TGTGCCAGCAGTGGAGGAGTAAACACTGAAGCTTTCTTT. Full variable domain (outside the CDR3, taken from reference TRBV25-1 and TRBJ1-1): EADIYQTPRYLVIGTGKKITLECSQTMGHDKMYWYQQDPGMELHLIHYSYGVNSTEKGDLSSESTVSRIRTEHFPLTLESARPSHTSQYLCASSGGVNTEAFFGQGTRLTVV.

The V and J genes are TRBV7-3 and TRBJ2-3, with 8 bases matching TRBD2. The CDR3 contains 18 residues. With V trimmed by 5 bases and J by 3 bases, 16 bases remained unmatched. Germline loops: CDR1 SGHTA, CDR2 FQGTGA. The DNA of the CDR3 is TGTGCCAGCAGCCCCCCCCCAGCGGACACTAGCGGAACAGATACGCAGTATTTT. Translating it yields CASSPPPADTSGTDTQYF.